This passage covers 19 T cell receptor beta chains from one sample sequenced in a study of cytomegalovirus exposure and HLA in healthy donors. 13 Jbeta primers and 60 Vbeta primers were used for the PCR. Only in-frame clones appear in the TCRdb table, and some are missing; sequencing was by immunoSEQ multiplex PCR. Of 250,000 to 350,000 clones in the sample, roughly 88% were seen once. Material: PBMCs. The receptors stem from a man aged 40-49 years in good health and CMV-seropositive.

The chain uses TRBV29-1 and TRBJ2-3; tentatively, D is TRBD1 (6 bases). Trimming cost V 1 base and J 5 bases, with 13 bases left between them. The germline CDR1 and CDR2 sequences are SQVTM and ANQGSEA. The CDR3 is 14 amino acids. The DNA for the CDR3 is TGCAGCGTTGAAGGGCCCATACAGGGAGATACGCAGTATTTT. Its translation: CSVEGPIQGDTQYF.

The chain joins TRBV4-2 to TRBJ2-7; 10 positions match TRBD2. Trimming took 1 base from V and 1 from J; bases not matched to a gene: 4. Germline values: CDR1 LGHNA, CDR2 YNFKEQ. CDR3 length: 16 amino acids. This CDR3 reads CASSQAKRGGSYEQYF. In nucleotides, the CDR3 is TGTGCCAGCAGCCAAGCGAAGCGGGGGGGTTCCTACGAGCAGTACTTC.

The chain carries TRBV18 and TRBJ2-4; the D is unclear. The V end was cut by 6 bases, the J end by 1 base, with 10 bases between. The CDR3 length is 14 residues. Germline CDR1 KGHSH, CDR2 LQKENI. CDR3 region: CASSRGSAKNIQYF. CDR3 coding DNA: TGTGCCAGCTCGAGAGGCTCGGCCAAAAACATTCAGTACTTC.

The chain joins TRBV27 to TRBJ2-1; 11 bases line up with TRBD2. CDR1 is MNHEY and CDR2 is SMNVEV in the germline V gene (reference sequence). This CDR3 comprises 14 residues. Trimming removed 1 base from V and 8 bases from J; junction bases left unmatched: 1. The CDR3: CASSLLGLADEQFF. As DNA, the CDR3 is TGTGCCAGCAGTTTATTGGGACTAGCGGATGAGCAGTTCTTC.

This sequence joins TRBV19 and TRBJ1-3, with D uncertain. Trimming pared 4 bases from V and 1 base from J, leaving 5 bases between. The CDR3 covers 13 residues. Germline loops: CDR1 LNHDA, CDR2 SQIVND (reference sequence). Written as DNA, the CDR3 is TGTGCCAGTAGTAAAGCGTCTGGAAACACCATATATTTT. Protein product: CASSKASGNTIYF.

Only one count was recorded for this clone. The V and J genes are TRBV7-8 and TRBJ2-5, with TRBD1 identical over 8 bases. Unmatched junction bases numbered 7, after V lost 6 bases and J lost 1 base. The CDR3 totals 15 residues. Germline values: CDR1 SGHVS, CDR2 FQNEAQ. CDR3 bases: TGTGCCAGCAGGGAAACAGGGGGTCCCCAAGAGACCCAGTACTTC. As protein: CASRETGGPQETQYF.

V usage is TRBV6-5 and J usage is TRBJ1-1; D ambiguous. Trimming removed 5 bases at V and 7 bases at J, with 11 bases between. CDR1 MNHEY and CDR2 SVGAGI come from the germline V gene. The CDR3 spans 12 residues. The CDR3 DNA sequence: TGTGCCAGCAGTCAGCGACGGGATGAAGCTTTCTTT. This translates into CASSQRRDEAFF.

The chain recombines TRBV4-2 with TRBJ2-1; D not certain. Germline CDR1 is LGHNA and CDR2 is YNFKEQ. Trimming took off 0 bases at V and 4 bases at J, with 7 bases between the two ends. The CDR3 is made up of 14 amino acids. In nucleotides, the CDR3 is TGTGCCAGCAGCCAAGAAACTAAATACAATGAGCAGTTCTTC. It specifies CASSQETKYNEQFF.

The chain combines TRBV7-2 with TRBJ2-7, with TRBD2 matching over 9 bases. This CDR3 spans 15 amino acids. Losses at the gene ends were 9 bases for V and 3 bases for J; bases not matched to a gene: 12. Germline CDR1 and CDR2: SGHTA and FQGNSA. CDR3 protein: CASGLARGGYYEQYF. The CDR3 DNA follows: TGTGCCAGTGGACTAGCGAGGGGTGGGTACTACGAGCAGTACTTC. The full variable domain, with the rest looked up from reference TRBV7-2 and TRBJ2-7, is GAGVSQSPSNKVTEKGKDVELRCDPISGHTALYWYRQSLGQGLEFLIYFQGNSAPDKSGLPSDRFSAERTGGSVSTLTIQRTQQEDSAVYLCASGLARGGYYEQYFGPGTRLTVT.

The rearrangement uses TRBV28 and TRBJ1-1; the D gene is possibly TRBD1 (6 bases). Germline CDR1 MDHEN, CDR2 SYDVKM. Trimming pared 6 bases from V and 1 base from J, leaving 12 bases between. This CDR3 is built from 14 residues. In nucleotides, the CDR3 is TGTGCCAGCAGCCCACAGGGATCGAACACTGAAGCTTTCTTT. Its protein is CASSPQGSNTEAFF.

The gene calls are TRBV7-8 and TRBJ2-1; unclear D gene. The V end lost 2 bases, the J end lost 10 bases, and 12 bases lay between the germline ends. Germline CDR1 SGHVS, CDR2 FQNEAQ. The CDR3 loop spans 13 amino acids. CDR3 in DNA: TGTGCCAGCAGCTTATCGTCTGAGAGGGAGCAGTTCTTC. Protein sequence: CASSLSSEREQFF.

The rearrangement links TRBV5-1 to TRBJ2-4; the D gene is possibly TRBD2 (6 bases). The CDR3 has 15 amino acids. Trimming left V 5 bases short and J 2 bases short, with 14 bases between. CDR1 SGHRS and CDR2 YFSETQ come from the germline V gene. The CDR3 is CASRAPGLPKNIQYF. The CDR3 nucleotides are TGCGCCAGCAGGGCTCCGGGACTCCCCAAAAACATTCAGTACTTC.

This clone turned up a few times. The rearrangement joins TRBV27 to TRBJ1-5, with TRBD1 matching 10 bases. This CDR3 has 16 amino acids. With 5 bases clipped from V and 6 bases from J, the junction kept 10 bases outside the gene matches. Germline-derived CDR1 and CDR2 are MNHEY and SMNVEV (reference sequence). Written as DNA, the CDR3 is TGTGCCAGCAGTGCCGACAGGGGGCTAAGGGGTCAGCCCCAGCATTTT. This translates into CASSADRGLRGQPQHF.

The chain uses TRBV6-6 and TRBJ2-5, with 7 positions matching TRBD1. The CDR3 sequence is 15 residues long. V lost 5 bases, J lost 3 bases, and 9 bases stayed unmatched. In germline, CDR1 is MNHNY, CDR2 SVGAGI (reference sequence). The CDR3 region has the DNA TGTGCCAGCAGTAACTACAGGGGAACCAAAGAGACCCAGTACTTC. Amino acids: CASSNYRGTKETQYF.

This rearrangement joins TRBV19 to TRBJ2-1; 7 bases are a match to TRBD2. This CDR3 comprises 14 residues. The V gene's germline CDR1 is LNHDA and CDR2 SQIVND (reference sequence). V gave up 5 bases and J gave up 6 bases; unmatched junction bases: 7. The CDR3 bases are TGTGCCAGTAGTCCGTCTAGCGGCAGCAATGAGCAGTTCTTC. It yields the protein CASSPSSGSNEQFF. Supplemented by reference TRBV19 and TRBJ2-1, the full variable domain reads DGGITQSPKYLFRKEGQNVTLSCEQNLNHDAMYWYRQDPGQGLRLIYYSQIVNDFQKGDIAEGYSVSREKKESFPLTVTSAQKNPTAFYLCASSPSSGSNEQFFGPGTRLTVL.

Only a few counts were recorded for this clone. This chain joins TRBV15 and TRBJ2-3; 8 nucleotides match TRBD1. The germline CDR1 and CDR2 sequences are LNHNV and YYDKDF (reference sequence). V trimming: 3 bases; J trimming: 5 bases; junction bases outside the gene matches: 4. The CDR3 runs 14 residues. CDR3 residues: CATSSGQGVDTQYF. CDR3 coding DNA: TGTGCCACCAGCAGCGGACAGGGTGTAGATACGCAGTATTTT.

This chain links TRBV19 with TRBJ1-5; D is undetermined. CDR1 is LNHDA, CDR2 SQIVND, per germline (reference sequence). CDR3 size: 15 residues. V was cut by 4 bases and J by 6 bases, with 16 bases left in between. This chain's CDR3 is CASSTLTGVGQPQHF. The CDR3 coding sequence is TGTGCCAGTAGTACCCTAACCGGGGTGGGTCAGCCCCAGCATTTT. Supplemented by reference TRBV19 and TRBJ1-5, the full variable domain reads DGGITQSPKYLFRKEGQNVTLSCEQNLNHDAMYWYRQDPGQGLRLIYYSQIVNDFQKGDIAEGYSVSREKKESFPLTVTSAQKNPTAFYLCASSTLTGVGQPQHFGDGTRLSIL.

This chain uses TRBV9 with TRBJ2-1; TRBD2 agrees at 13 bases. CDR1 is SGDLS, CDR2 YYNGEE, per germline. V dropped 3 bases and J dropped 2; count of bases not matched to a gene: 5. This CDR3 has 17 residues. As DNA, the CDR3 is TGTGCCAGCAGCGGTCGGACTAGCGGGAGCCCCTACAATGAGCAGTTCTTC. Translating gives CASSGRTSGSPYNEQFF.

J is TRBJ2-2 and V is TRBV2, with D tentatively TRBD1 (7 bases). Trimming took off 2 bases at V and 7 bases at J, with 14 bases between the two ends. CDR3 length equals 15 residues. The germline V gene has CDR1 SNHLY and CDR2 FYNNEI. CDR3 loop: CASSEWRGQNGELFF. Written as DNA, the CDR3 is TGTGCCAGCAGTGAATGGAGGGGGCAGAACGGGGAGCTGTTTTTT.